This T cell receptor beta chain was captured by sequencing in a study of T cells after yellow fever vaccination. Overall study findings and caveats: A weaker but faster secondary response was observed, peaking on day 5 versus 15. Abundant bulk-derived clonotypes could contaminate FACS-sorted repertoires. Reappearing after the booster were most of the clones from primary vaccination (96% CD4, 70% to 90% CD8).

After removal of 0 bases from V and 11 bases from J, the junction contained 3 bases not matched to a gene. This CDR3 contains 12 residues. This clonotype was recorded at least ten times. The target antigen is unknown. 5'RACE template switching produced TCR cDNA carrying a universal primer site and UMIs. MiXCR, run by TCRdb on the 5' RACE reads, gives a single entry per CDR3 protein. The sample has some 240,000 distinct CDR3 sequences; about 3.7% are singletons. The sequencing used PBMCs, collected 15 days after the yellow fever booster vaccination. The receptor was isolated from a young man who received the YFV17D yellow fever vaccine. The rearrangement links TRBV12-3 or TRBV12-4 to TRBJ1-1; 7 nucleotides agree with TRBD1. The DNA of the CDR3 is TGTGCCAGCAGTTTAGCCGGCAGGGGGGCTTTCTTT. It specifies CASSLAGRGAFF.